This T cell receptor beta chain was identified during a study of T-cell memory formation after mild COVID-19. Study as a whole: The TCR clusters were mostly specific to one donor.

TCRdb called the 5' RACE reads again in MiXCR, with one record for every CDR3 protein. The sample includes hundreds of thousands of distinct CDR3 sequences, roughly 15% of them seen just once. Regarding the study as a whole: Mainly in CM and EM were contracting CD4+ clones; CD8+ were in EMRA. Pre-infection memory carried some responding clones, suggesting that cross-reactive memory joined.

This CDR3 spans 13 amino acids. V gave up 5 bases and J gave up 1 base, with 8 bases separating them. Regarding this clonotype: Its antigen is unidentified.

The sequenced sample consisted of PBMCs or a T cell subset sorted from them (not recorded which). The chain combines TRBV12-3 or TRBV12-4 with TRBJ2-5; TRBD1 might be the D (6 bases). The TCR comes from a man between 18 and 35 years old who had mild COVID-19 (a few samples of this study predate the infection). Cell type and time point are not known. CDR3 DNA: TGTGCCAGCAGTCAGGGGTTCCAAGAGACCCAGTACTTC. As protein: CASSQGFQETQYF.